Listed here are 19 T cell receptor beta chains from one sample, sequenced in a study of blood T cells in healthy people across ages. A second PCR, run for roughly 6 to 11 cycles, used a sample-barcoded 5' primer plus a J-beta primer mix. Via MiXCR, TCRdb re-called the 5' RACE reads, giving one row per CDR3 protein. The sample contains more than 700,000 distinct CDR3 sequences, 53% of which appear only once. The sample consisted of blood. All receptors derive from a man older than 75 in good health.

Of note for this clonotype: Sequence at one end of the junction differs from germline and may be a read error. This chain connects TRBV5-1 to TRBJ2-3; maybe TRBD2 (6 bases). The CDR3 is made up of 14 amino acids. Germline loops: CDR1 SGHRS, CDR2 YFSETQ. The CDR3 bases are TGCGCCAGCAGATTGGGACTGAGCCCCAGATACGCGTATTTT. It yields the protein CASRLGLSPRYAYF.

A few counts support this clonotype. The rearrangement uses TRBV20-1 and TRBJ2-7; D perhaps matches TRBD1 (6 bases). Trimming removed 5 bases from V and 2 bases from J, with 13 bases in between. This CDR3 has 13 amino acids. In germline, CDR1 is DFQATT, CDR2 SNEGSKA (reference sequence). This CDR3 is CSAFNRATYEQYF. CDR3 bases: TGCAGTGCTTTCAACAGGGCCACCTACGAGCAGTACTTC.

This chain links TRBV5-6 with TRBJ2-1; 9 bases match TRBD2. There are 16 residues in the CDR3. Germline CDR1 SGHDT, CDR2 YYEEEE. Losses at the gene ends were 6 bases for V and 6 bases for J; bases not matched to a gene: 13. The CDR3 region has the DNA TGTGCCAGCAAAAACTGGGGGCTAGCGGGACCCAATGAGCAGTTCTTC. Amino acid sequence: CASKNWGLAGPNEQFF.

This chain uses TRBV2 with TRBJ1-1; D might be TRBD1 (6 bases). The CDR3 extends over 13 amino acids. Germline CDR1 SNHLY, CDR2 FYNNEI. With 1 base removed from V and 7 bases from J, the gap between germline ends came to 10 bases. The CDR3 is CASSEGRGHEAFF. DNA for the CDR3: TGTGCCAGCAGTGAAGGCAGGGGACATGAAGCTTTCTTT.

V is TRBV11-3 and J is TRBJ2-1, with D perhaps TRBD1 (7 bases). In germline, CDR1 is SGHNT, CDR2 YENEEA. Trimming left V 4 bases short and J 9 bases short, with 22 bases between. CDR3 length equals 16 residues. CDR3 in DNA: TGTGCCAGCAGCTCCCAGAACAGGGGAGGTTATAGTGAGCAGTTCTTC. The encoded protein is CASSSQNRGGYSEQFF.

V usage is TRBV20-1 and J usage is TRBJ2-3, with D unclear. The V end lost 0 bases, the J end lost 14 bases, and 15 bases lay between the germline ends. This CDR3 is 12 amino acids long. Germline values: CDR1 DFQATT, CDR2 SNEGSKA (reference sequence). The CDR3 spells CSARETTLYAYF. CDR3 DNA sequence: TGCAGTGCTAGAGAGACGACACTATACGCGTATTTT.

The chain links TRBV5-1 to TRBJ2-3; 14 bases align to TRBD2. The length of the CDR3 is 16 residues. J lost 14 bases, V lost 4 bases, and 15 bases had no gene match. Germline V gene sequence: CDR1 SGHRS, CDR2 YFSETQ. CDR3 sequence: CASSQTSGRDNRYAYF. The CDR3 region has the DNA TGCGCCAGCAGCCAGACTAGCGGGAGGGACAACAGATACGCGTATTTT.

In its sample, this clonotype was seen a few times. V is TRBV2 and J is TRBJ2-5; perhaps D is TRBD1 or TRBD2 (5 bases each). Trimming pared 6 bases from V and 5 bases from J, leaving 13 bases between. The CDR3 contains 13 residues. Looked up from germline, CDR1 is SNHLY and CDR2 is FYNNEI. In nucleotides, the CDR3 is TGTGCCAGCAGAGAGGGGATATCGGAGACCCAGTACTTC. This gives the protein CASREGISETQYF.

The chain combines TRBV15 with TRBJ2-7; the D is unclear. The germline CDR1 and CDR2 sequences are LNHNV and YYDKDF (reference sequence). This CDR3 contains 12 residues. The ends were cut back, 2 bases at V and 3 bases at J, with 5 bases in the middle. CDR3 in amino acids: CATSRPFYEQYF. The CDR3 coding sequence is TGTGCCACCAGCAGACCCTTCTACGAGCAGTACTTC.

This clonotype was seen a few times. The V and J genes are TRBV20-1 and TRBJ2-5; 7 bases line up with TRBD1. The DNA end is a closer match to TRBJ2-7, so the J assignment may be wrong. CDR1 is DFQATT, CDR2 SNEGSKA, per germline (reference sequence). CDR3 size: 11 residues. The CDR3 bases are TGCAGTGCCAGGACAGGCGCCGAGCAGTACTTC. Its protein product is CSARTGAEQYF.

The V gene is TRBV11-2, the J gene TRBJ2-7, with 7 bases lining up with TRBD1. Per germline, CDR1 SGHAT and CDR2 FQNNGV. Trimming cost V 5 bases and J 6 bases; bases outside gene matches: 13. This CDR3 has 15 amino acids. As DNA, the CDR3 is TGTGCCAGCAGCACTCGACAGGGCCCGGGGTCCGAGCAGTACTTC. Translating it yields CASSTRQGPGSEQYF.

The V and J genes are TRBV29-1 and TRBJ2-6; D uncertain. This CDR3 region has 12 residues. Trimming took 3 bases from V and 4 from J, leaving 4 bases between them. Germline V lookup: CDR1 SQVTM, CDR2 ANQGSEA. CDR3 sequence reads: CSVEKGANVLTF. CDR3 DNA sequence: TGCAGCGTTGAGAAGGGGGCCAACGTCCTGACTTTC.

This clonotype was seen a few times. The rearrangement uses TRBV5-4 and TRBJ2-3; no firm D call. In germline, CDR1 is SGHNT, CDR2 YYREEE (reference sequence). V dropped 4 bases and J dropped 1 base, with 13 bases sitting between them. This CDR3 has 15 residues. The DNA for the CDR3 is TGTGCCAGCAGCGAAGGAGTTACCGGCACAGATACGCAGTATTTT. It specifies CASSEGVTGTDTQYF. The full variable domain, rest sourced from reference TRBV5-4 and TRBJ2-3, is ETGVTQSPTHLIKTRGQQVTLRCSSQSGHNTVSWYQQALGQGPQFIFQYYREEENGRGNFPPRFSGLQFPNYSSELNVNALELDDSALYLCASSEGVTGTDTQYFGPGTRLTVL.

The chain recombines TRBV2 with TRBJ2-7; tentatively, D is TRBD1 or TRBD2 (5 bases each). V dropped 8 bases and J dropped 3 bases, with 14 bases sitting between them. In germline, CDR1 is SNHLY, CDR2 FYNNEI. The CDR3 consists of 13 residues. The DNA of the CDR3 is TGTGCCAGCGAGGGGACGGTCGGCTACGAGCAGTACTTC. This translates into CASEGTVGYEQYF.

This clonotype was picked up a small number of times. The chain recombines TRBV6-2 or TRBV6-3 with TRBJ2-1; 14 bases fit TRBD2. Germline values: CDR1 MNHEY, CDR2 SVGEGT. Trimming at V came to 11 bases and at J to 10 bases, leaving 13 bases not matched to a gene. This CDR3 is built from 15 residues. CDR3 nucleotides: TGTGCCGGGAAACCCGGGACTAGCGGGAGCCACGAGCAGTTCTTC. Residues: CAGKPGTSGSHEQFF.

The table lists this clonotype with a few counts. The chain has TRBV7-2 and TRBJ2-7, with 8 bases aligning to TRBD2. V lost 5 bases and J lost 2; bases outside the gene matches: 5. The CDR3 contains 14 residues. Germline lookup yields CDR1 SGHTA and CDR2 FQGNSA. The CDR3 reads CASSETSVAYEQYF. The DNA for the CDR3 is TGTGCCAGCAGCGAGACTAGCGTGGCCTACGAGCAGTACTTC.

There are a few counts of this clonotype. The chain has TRBV9 and TRBJ2-3; 9 bases agree with TRBD1. The CDR3 extends over 16 amino acids. CDR1 and CDR2 (germline): SGDLS, YYNGEE. V lost 2 bases and J lost 4; bases outside the gene matches: 8. The CDR3 is CASSVPGTGTADTQYF. The DNA of the CDR3 is TGTGCCAGCAGCGTCCCCGGGACAGGGACGGCAGATACGCAGTATTTT.

The chain is built from TRBV6-4 and TRBJ1-2; the D is unclear. The germline V and J ends were trimmed by 2 bases and 4 bases, with 11 bases remaining between them. The CDR3 covers 14 residues. The germline CDR1 and CDR2 sequences are MRHNA and SNTAGT. The CDR3 coding sequence is TGTGCCAGCAGTGACGGCAGACCTGGCTATGGCTACACCTTC. It translates to CASSDGRPGYGYTF.

This sequence joins TRBV4-2 and TRBJ2-6; 9 positions match TRBD2. The trim removed 2 bases at V and 1 base at J, leaving 15 bases unmatched. CDR1 is LGHNA and CDR2 is YNFKEQ in the germline V gene. The CDR3 has 21 amino acids. The CDR3 loop reads CASSQWAGGRAYASGANVLTF. CDR3 DNA sequence: TGTGCCAGCAGCCAATGGGCTGGCGGGAGGGCTTACGCTTCTGGGGCCAACGTCCTGACTTTC.